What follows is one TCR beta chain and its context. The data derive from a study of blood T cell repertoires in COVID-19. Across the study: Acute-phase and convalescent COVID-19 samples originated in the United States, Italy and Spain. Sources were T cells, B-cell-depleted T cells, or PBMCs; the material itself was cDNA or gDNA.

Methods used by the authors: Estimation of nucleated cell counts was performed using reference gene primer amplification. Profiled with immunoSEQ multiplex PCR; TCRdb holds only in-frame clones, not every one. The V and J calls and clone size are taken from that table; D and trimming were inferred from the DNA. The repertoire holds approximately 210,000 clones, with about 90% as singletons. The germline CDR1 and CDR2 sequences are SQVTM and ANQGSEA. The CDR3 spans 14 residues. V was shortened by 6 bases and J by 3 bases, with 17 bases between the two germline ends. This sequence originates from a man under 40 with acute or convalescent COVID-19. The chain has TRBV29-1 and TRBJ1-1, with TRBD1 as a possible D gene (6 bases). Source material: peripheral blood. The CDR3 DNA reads TGCAGCGTCGAATATGGCAGGGGATACACTGAAGCTTTCTTT. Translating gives CSVEYGRGYTEAFF.